These 28 T cell receptor beta chains originate from one sample sequenced in a study of immune cell composition in non-small cell lung cancer. The assay was immunoSEQ multiplex PCR, and TCRdb's table has in-frame clones only and misses some. The sample lists approximately 11,000 clones, about 60% seen once, with about a sixth in the top ten. The specimen was lung tumor tissue. These receptors came from a human donor with non-small cell lung cancer.

The chain is built from TRBV28 and TRBJ2-7; possible D gene TRBD2, 6 bases. This CDR3 is 18 amino acids long. Germline V lookup: CDR1 MDHEN, CDR2 SYDVKM. Trimming took off 2 bases at V and 3 bases at J, with 23 bases between the two ends. CDR3: CASSLSLGGSGLNYEQYF. The CDR3 bases are TGTGCCAGCAGTTTAAGCCTCGGGGGTAGCGGATTGAACTACGAGCAGTACTTC.

The chain employs TRBV28 and TRBJ2-1; TRBD2 agrees at 9 bases. From germline, CDR1 is MDHEN and CDR2 SYDVKM. The ends lost 7 bases at V and 6 bases at J; junction bases unmatched: 10. CDR3 length equals 15 residues. CDR3 nucleotides: TGTGCCAGCATGCGGGAGGGCCGGAGGCGCAATGAGCAGTTCTTC. This sequence encodes CASMREGRRRNEQFF.

The chain uses TRBV7-8 and TRBJ2-5, with a possible D match to TRBD2 (7 bases). Trimming pared 5 bases from V and 5 bases from J, leaving 15 bases between. CDR3 length: 14 residues. Germline lookup yields CDR1 SGHVS and CDR2 FQNEAQ. The DNA of the CDR3 is TGTGCCAGCAGCGGTTCGGGGGGCGGCGAGACCCAGTACTTC. Translated: CASSGSGGGETQYF.

The chain has TRBV7-2 and TRBJ2-2; weak D call: TRBD2 (5 bases). The CDR3 runs 15 residues. CDR1 and CDR2 from the germline V gene are SGHTA and FQGNSA. Trimming shortened V by 6 bases and J by 6 bases, and 17 bases separated the two germline ends. CDR3 amino acids: CASRPSFGEPGELFF. In nucleotides, the CDR3 is TGTGCCAGCAGGCCTTCTTTCGGGGAGCCCGGGGAGCTGTTTTTT. Based on the CDR3 plus reference TRBV7-2 and TRBJ2-2, the full variable domain is GAGVSQSPSNKVTEKGKDVELRCDPISGHTALYWYRQSLGQGLEFLIYFQGNSAPDKSGLPSDRFSAERTGGSVSTLTIQRTQQEDSAVYLCASRPSFGEPGELFFGEGSRLTVL.

This clone was seen a single time. One end of the junction varies from germline; a read error may be responsible. V usage is TRBV2 and J usage is TRBJ2-7; 7 bases align to TRBD1. Germline V lookup: CDR1 SNHLY, CDR2 FYNNEI. The CDR3 has 13 residues. CDR3 sequence: CASSQDRSSEQYF. CDR3 nucleotide sequence: TGTGCCAGCAGTCAGGACAGGTCCTCCGAGCAGTACTTC.

This clone is medium-sized in the sample. The V and J genes are TRBV5-1 and TRBJ2-7, with 7 bases lining up with TRBD1. CDR1 is SGHRS, CDR2 YFSETQ, per germline. Losses at the gene ends were 4 bases for V and 6 bases for J; bases not matched to a gene: 13. The CDR3 extends over 15 amino acids. The CDR3 loop reads CASSPPGQVLAEQYF. CDR3 nucleotide sequence: TGCGCCAGCAGCCCACCCGGACAGGTCCTCGCCGAGCAGTACTTC.

CDR3 residues: CASSSSGVYEQYF. The CDR3 region has the DNA TGTGCCAGCAGCTCATCAGGGGTCTACGAGCAGTACTTC. The chain links TRBV11-2 to TRBJ2-7, with TRBD1 as a possible D gene (6 bases). The germline V and J ends were trimmed by 4 bases and 3 bases, with 10 bases remaining between them. CDR1 is SGHAT, CDR2 FQNNGV, per germline. CDR3 length: 13 residues.

This clone has just one count. The rearrangement joins TRBV5-1 to TRBJ2-7; TRBD1 aligns across 7 bases. The CDR3 loop spans 14 amino acids. The germline V gene encodes CDR1 SGHRS and CDR2 YFSETQ. After removal of 4 bases from V and 5 bases from J, the junction contained 9 bases not matched to a gene. CDR3 nucleotides: TGCGCCAGCAGCGCAGACAGGGCGCCTCACGAGCAGTACTTC. Residues: CASSADRAPHEQYF.

This clone is labeled medium-sized. The chain uses TRBV4-2 and TRBJ2-7; D might be TRBD2 (6 bases). CDR1 is LGHNA, CDR2 YNFKEQ, per germline. V lost 4 bases to trimming and J lost 3 bases, with 13 bases between them. The CDR3 has 14 residues. Here the CDR3 reads CASSLVGGGYEQYF. The CDR3 DNA sequence: TGTGCCAGCAGCCTAGTTGGGGGAGGCTACGAGCAGTACTTC.

This chain joins TRBV5-1 and TRBJ2-1; no clear D gene. CDR1 and CDR2 from the germline V gene are SGHRS and YFSETQ. CDR3 length equals 13 residues. Trimming removed 0 bases at V and 2 bases at J, with 3 bases between. In DNA, the CDR3 is TGCGCCAGCAGCTTGGGGCCCTACAATGAGCAGTTCTTC. It is translated as CASSLGPYNEQFF. Filled out from reference TRBV5-1 and TRBJ2-1, the complete variable domain reads KAGVTQTPRYLIKTRGQQVTLSCSPISGHRSVSWYQQTPGQGLQFLFEYFSETQRNKGNFPGRFSGRQFSNSRSEMNVSTLELGDSALYLCASSLGPYNEQFFGPGTRLTVL.

The V call is TRBV4-2, the J call TRBJ1-5; the match to TRBD1 covers 7 bases. Germline V gives CDR1 LGHNA, CDR2 YNFKEQ. Trimming removed 1 base from V and 3 bases from J; junction bases left unmatched: 3. The CDR3 totals 15 residues. CDR3 protein: CASSQVGQPNQPQHF. CDR3 coding DNA: TGTGCCAGCAGCCAAGTGGGACAGCCCAATCAGCCCCAGCATTTT.

The chain employs TRBV7-3 and TRBJ2-6, with D perhaps TRBD2 (5 bases). Between the trimmed V and J ends, which lost 8 bases and 1 base, there was a span of 9 bases. Germline V gene sequence: CDR1 SGHTA, CDR2 FQGTGA. The CDR3 runs to 14 residues. CDR3 bases: TGTGCCAGCGCGGGTGGATCTGGGGCCAACGTCCTGACTTTC. Translated: CASAGGSGANVLTF.

This clone was detected only once. The V call is TRBV29-1, the J call TRBJ2-1; the D gene is possibly TRBD2 (5 bases). This CDR3 spans 13 amino acids. V lost 7 bases to trimming and J lost 0 bases, with 10 bases between them. CDR1 SQVTM and CDR2 ANQGSEA come from the germline V gene. This CDR3 is CSAQLDSYNEQFF. CDR3 DNA sequence: TGCAGCGCCCAACTAGACTCCTACAATGAGCAGTTCTTC.

The J gene is TRBJ2-1, the V gene TRBV1; whether TRBD2, the table's D call, matches the DNA was not checked. TRBV1 counts as a pseudogene. The CDR3 is 13 residues long. The CDR3 here is CTSSQRTGTREFF. Written as DNA, the CDR3 is TGCACCAGCAGCCAGAGAACCGGGACTAGGGAGTTCTTC.

This chain joins TRBV6-5 and TRBJ1-4; 9 bases agree with TRBD1. Losses at the gene ends were 2 bases for V and 8 bases for J; bases not matched to a gene: 6. CDR1 MNHEY and CDR2 SVGAGI come from the germline V gene. The CDR3 extends over 15 amino acids. DNA for the CDR3: TGTGCCAGCAGTTACACAGGGGGCGCGTGGGAAAAACTGTTTTTT. Translation gives CASSYTGGAWEKLFF.

This chain connects TRBV7-2 to TRBJ2-2, with D possibly being TRBD2 (5 bases). The CDR3 has 13 residues. Germline V lookup: CDR1 SGHTA, CDR2 FQGNSA. V shed 10 bases and J shed 5 bases, with 14 bases lying between them. CDR3 sequence (DNA): TGTGCCACTCAATTAGCGCATACCGGGGAGCTGTTTTTT. Translated: CATQLAHTGELFF. Full variable domain (missing parts from reference TRBV7-2 and TRBJ2-2): GAGVSQSPSNKVTEKGKDVELRCDPISGHTALYWYRQSLGQGLEFLIYFQGNSAPDKSGLPSDRFSAERTGGSVSTLTIQRTQQEDSAVYLCATQLAHTGELFFGEGSRLTVL.

V and J are TRBV13 and TRBJ2-7, with TRBD1 matching over 9 bases. CDR1 and CDR2 (germline): PRHDT, FYEKMQ (reference sequence). The CDR3 sequence is 15 residues long. V was pared by 2 bases and J by 5 bases, with 7 bases of the junction left unmatched. The CDR3 region is CASSLYRGQSHEQYF. The CDR3 region has the DNA TGTGCCAGCAGCTTATACAGGGGGCAAAGTCACGAGCAGTACTTC.

This clone has a single count. This sequence joins TRBV21-1 and TRBJ2-1; the table's D gene call, TRBD1, was not cross checked with the DNA. TRBV21-1 counts as a pseudogene. There are 16 residues in the CDR3. The CDR3 DNA sequence: TGTGCCAGCAGCCCACCGGGGACAGGGAGCCCCAATGAGCAGTTCTTC. This translates into CASSPPGTGSPNEQFF.

Only one count was recorded for this clone. The genes are TRBV7-3 and TRBJ2-7, with 10 nucleotides matching TRBD1. The CDR3 is 15 residues long. Per the germline V gene, CDR1 is SGHTA and CDR2 is FQGTGA. Germline trimming cut 4 bases from V and 1 base from J; bases unmatched to any gene: 4. CDR3 DNA sequence: TGTGCCAGCAGCTCAAGACAGGGGGCTTCCTACGAGCAGTACTTC. This encodes CASSSRQGASYEQYF.

This chain connects TRBV19 to TRBJ2-7, with a possible D match to TRBD1 (5 bases). The CDR3 extends over 15 amino acids. Germline lookup yields CDR1 LNHDA and CDR2 SQIVND (reference sequence). V lost 5 bases, J lost 0 bases, and 14 bases lay in between. The CDR3 nucleotides are TGTGCCAGTAGTCGAAGACAGACGAGCTCCTACGAGCAGTACTTC. It is translated as CASSRRQTSSYEQYF.

This chain joins TRBV4-2 and TRBJ2-7; 10 nucleotides match TRBD2. The CDR3 contains 16 residues. Germline V gene sequence: CDR1 LGHNA, CDR2 YNFKEQ. J was trimmed by 0 bases and V by 5 bases; bases with no gene match: 7. CDR3 amino acids: CASSFRTSGTSYEQYF. CDR3 DNA sequence: TGTGCCAGCAGCTTCCGGACTAGCGGAACCTCCTACGAGCAGTACTTC.

In this sample, this clone turned up a few times. V is TRBV28 and J is TRBJ2-5, with 11 bases matching TRBD2. The ends lost 4 bases at V and 5 bases at J; junction bases unmatched: 6. Germline V gives CDR1 MDHEN, CDR2 SYDVKM. There are 15 residues in the CDR3. The CDR3 DNA sequence: TGTGCCAGCAGTTCCCTTAGCGGGAGGGCGGAGACCCAGTACTTC. Translating gives CASSSLSGRAETQYF.

The rearrangement uses TRBV30 and TRBJ2-1; 7 positions match TRBD1. This CDR3 spans 15 amino acids. V was clipped by 2 bases and J by 2 bases; unmatched bases: 6. The germline V gene has CDR1 GTSNPN and CDR2 SVGIG (reference sequence). CDR3 residues: CAWSINRGAYNEQFF. The CDR3 nucleotides are TGTGCCTGGAGTATAAACAGGGGTGCCTACAATGAGCAGTTCTTC.

Comments on this clone: At one of its ends the junction is not consistent with the germline gene, which may arise from a read error. This rearrangement joins TRBV6-1 to TRBJ1-2, with D maybe TRBD1 (6 bases). The CDR3 sequence is 11 residues long. Per germline, CDR1 MNHNS and CDR2 SASEGT. This chain's CDR3 is CAGGRDYGYTF. In DNA, the CDR3 is TGCGCGGGGGGGCGAGACTATGGCTACACCTTC.

This chain's CDR3 is CASSLRDRPSGGYTF. DNA for the CDR3: TGTGCCAGCAGCTTAAGGGACAGGCCCTCGGGGGGCTACACCTTC. The V call is TRBV7-3, the J call TRBJ1-2, with 8 bases matching TRBD1. V was pared by 1 base and J by 8 bases, with 9 bases of the junction left unmatched. The CDR3 length is 15 residues. Germline CDR1 is SGHTA and CDR2 is FQGTGA.

The V gene is TRBV5-5, the J gene TRBJ2-1, with no clear D. The CDR3 covers 15 residues. CDR1 SGHKS and CDR2 YYEKEE come from the germline V gene (reference sequence). V was trimmed by 0 bases and J by 9 bases, leaving 16 bases between them. This CDR3 is CASSLGPSPNSEQFF. The CDR3 nucleotides are TGTGCCAGCAGCTTGGGGCCTTCCCCTAACAGTGAGCAGTTCTTC.

The CDR3 region is CASSLAQVGYTF. In DNA form, the CDR3 reads TGTGCCAGCAGCTTAGCGCAGGTTGGCTACACCTTC. V and J are TRBV7-9 and TRBJ1-2; D unclear. Germline CDR1 SEHNR, CDR2 FQNEAQ (reference sequence). CDR3 length: 12 amino acids. Between the trimmed V and J ends, which lost 0 bases and 7 bases, there was a span of 6 bases.

V and J are TRBV10-3 and TRBJ2-7, with D perhaps matching TRBD2 (6 bases). Germline V gives CDR1 ENHRY, CDR2 SYGVKD. This CDR3 spans 19 amino acids. V was clipped by 3 bases and J by 4 bases, with 28 bases between them. The chain's CDR3 is CAISERGDSPLATFYEQYF. The DNA for the CDR3 is TGTGCCATCAGTGAACGAGGGGACTCCCCCCTCGCGACTTTTTACGAGCAGTACTTC.